The 23 T cell receptor beta chains given below trace back to one sample, sequenced in a study of cytomegalovirus exposure and HLA in healthy donors. Both 60 Vbeta primers and 13 Jbeta primers went into the PCR. Profiled with immunoSEQ multiplex PCR; TCRdb holds only in-frame clones, not every one. The sample consists of approximately 190,000 clones, 84% of them appearing once. Material for sequencing was PBMCs. The receptors originated from a woman aged 50 to 65 in good health and CMV-seropositive.

This chain connects TRBV18 to TRBJ2-3; D gene ambiguous. V was cut by 2 bases and J by 2 bases, with 11 bases left in between. Germline CDR1 KGHSH, CDR2 LQKENI. The CDR3 runs to 15 residues. The CDR3 nucleotides are TGTGCCAGCTCACCAAATAACGGTGACACAGATACGCAGTATTTT. Translated, it gives CASSPNNGDTDTQYF.

The chain links TRBV19 to TRBJ1-2; 7 bases fit TRBD1. Per the germline V gene, CDR1 is LNHDA and CDR2 is SQIVND (reference sequence). The trim removed 4 bases at V and 2 bases at J, leaving 7 bases unmatched. The CDR3 length is 15 residues. The CDR3 DNA is TGTGCCAGTAGTAAACCCGGGACAGAGAACTATGGCTACACCTTC. This gives the protein CASSKPGTENYGYTF.

As concerns this clone: Other nucleotide sequences from this sample produce the same CDR3. The genes are TRBV7-8 and TRBJ1-5; D remains unclear. CDR1 is SGHVS, CDR2 FQNEAQ, per germline. The CDR3 is made up of 14 amino acids. V lost 5 bases to trimming and J lost 4 bases, with 12 bases between them. The CDR3, as DNA: TGTGCCAGCAGCCTCAGCGGACCGAATCAGCCCCAGCATTTT. Translated, it gives CASSLSGPNQPQHF.

J is TRBJ2-5 and V is TRBV6-1; no clear D. CDR1 and CDR2 (germline): MNHNS, SASEGT. The CDR3 is 12 residues long. V was shortened by 5 bases and J by 3 bases, with 7 bases between the two germline ends. As DNA, the CDR3 is TGTGCCAGCAGTCCCCAAAAAGAGACCCAGTACTTC. Its translation is CASSPQKETQYF.

This clone was detected only a few times. The chain's CDR3 is CASSELSGANVLTF. The CDR3 region has the DNA TGTGCCAGCAGCGAACTCTCTGGGGCCAACGTCCTGACTTTC. The rearrangement links TRBV7-9 to TRBJ2-6; D not resolved. The CDR3 consists of 14 residues. V was clipped by 5 bases and J by 0 bases, with 5 bases between them. CDR1 and CDR2 from the germline V gene are SEHNR and FQNEAQ (reference sequence).

The rearrangement joins TRBV19 to TRBJ2-1; 8 bases fit TRBD1. CDR3 size: 16 residues. With 1 base clipped from V and 4 bases from J, the junction kept 6 bases outside the gene matches. Per the germline V gene, CDR1 is LNHDA and CDR2 is SQIVND (reference sequence). The CDR3 protein is CASSIVQGAFYNEQFF. The CDR3 nucleotides are TGTGCCAGTAGTATAGTCCAGGGGGCGTTTTACAATGAGCAGTTCTTC.

The rearrangement joins TRBV6-5 to TRBJ2-7; perhaps TRBD1 as D (6 bases). From germline, CDR1 is MNHEY and CDR2 SVGAGI. V lost 2 bases and J lost 5, with 13 bases in between. CDR3 length: 14 residues. The CDR3 loop is CASSYMRGIHEQYF. The CDR3 bases are TGTGCCAGCAGTTACATGAGGGGGATCCACGAGCAGTACTTC.

J is TRBJ1-1 and V is TRBV4-1; 7 bases are a match to TRBD1. The trim removed 3 bases at V and 4 bases at J, leaving 2 bases unmatched. Looked up from germline, CDR1 is MGHRA and CDR2 is YSYEKL. The CDR3 is 13 amino acids. The CDR3 here is CASSQYRGTEAFF. The CDR3 DNA is TGCGCCAGCAGCCAGTACAGGGGCACTGAAGCTTTCTTT.

The count of this clone is one. CDR3 coding DNA: TGTGCCAGCTCACCGGGACAGGCTAATTCACCCCTCCACTTT. Its translation is CASSPGQANSPLHF. The chain joins TRBV18 to TRBJ1-6, with TRBD1 matching over 8 bases. Germline loops: CDR1 KGHSH, CDR2 LQKENI. CDR3 length equals 14 residues. V lost 3 bases to trimming and J lost 6 bases; unmatched junction nucleotides: 1.

J is TRBJ2-7 and V is TRBV6-5, with TRBD1 matching over 7 bases. The trim removed 8 bases at V and 3 bases at J, leaving 4 bases unmatched. Germline V gives CDR1 MNHEY, CDR2 SVGAGI. The CDR3 has 12 residues. For the CDR3, the DNA is TGTGCCAGCGGGGGACAGTACTACGAGCAGTACTTC. This gives the protein CASGGQYYEQYF.

The CDR3 DNA is TGTGCCAGCAGGGCGACTAGCACAGATACGCAGTATTTT. This codes for CASRATSTDTQYF. V and J are TRBV9 and TRBJ2-3, with D hard to call. Deletions cut 5 bases from V and 0 bases from J, with 7 bases between. Germline assignment: CDR1 SGDLS and CDR2 YYNGEE. The CDR3 is 13 amino acids.

A remark on this clone: At the DNA level, this CDR3 is encoded by other sequences in the same sample as well. This chain joins TRBV18 and TRBJ1-2; 7 positions match TRBD1. Germline loops: CDR1 KGHSH, CDR2 LQKENI. The ends lost 2 bases at V and 3 bases at J; junction bases unmatched: 0. The CDR3 contains 13 residues. The CDR3 sequence is CASSPDRDYGYTF. CDR3 coding DNA: TGTGCCAGCTCACCAGACAGGGACTATGGCTACACCTTC.

This chain links TRBV2 with TRBJ1-1; TRBD1 matches 7 bases. Germline-derived CDR1 and CDR2 are SNHLY and FYNNEI. This CDR3 has 15 residues. Trimming removed 7 bases from V and 1 base from J; junction bases left unmatched: 9. CDR3 nucleotides: TGTGCCAGCACAAGGACAGGAGGGCCGAACACTGAAGCTTTCTTT. Translated, it gives CASTRTGGPNTEAFF. Complete variable domain (other parts from reference TRBV2 and TRBJ1-1): EPEVTQTPSHQVTQMGQEVILRCVPISNHLYFYWYRQILGQKVEFLVSFYNNEISEKSEIFDDQFSVERPDGSNFTLKIRSTKLEDSAMYFCASTRTGGPNTEAFFGQGTRLTVV.

The chain links TRBV6-5 to TRBJ2-7, with D unclear. The V end was cut by 2 bases, the J end by 2 bases, with 7 bases between. The CDR3 consists of 13 residues. Per the germline V gene, CDR1 is MNHEY and CDR2 is SVGAGI. CDR3 in amino acids: CASSYSPTYEQYF. The DNA for the CDR3 is TGTGCCAGCAGTTACAGTCCTACCTACGAGCAGTACTTC.

The gene calls are TRBV5-1 and TRBJ2-1, with 15 positions matching TRBD2. The J segment lost 7 bases and the V segment lost 4 bases, leaving 3 bases of the junction unmatched. This CDR3 spans 15 amino acids. The germline V gene has CDR1 SGHRS and CDR2 YFSETQ. This CDR3 reads CASSRGTSGGNEQFF. The CDR3 nucleotides read TGCGCCAGCAGCCGCGGGACTAGCGGGGGGAATGAGCAGTTCTTC.

In this sample, this clone turned up a few times. The chain is built from TRBV5-4 and TRBJ2-3; TRBD2 might be the D (7 bases). CDR3 length: 14 amino acids. V lost 7 bases and J 2 bases, leaving 14 bases between the germline ends. CDR1 SGHNT and CDR2 YYREEE come from the germline V gene (reference sequence). The CDR3, as DNA: TGTGCCAGCTCCTTCGGGGGGCCCACAGATACGCAGTATTTT. This sequence encodes CASSFGGPTDTQYF.

The CDR3 spells CASSPSGANNEQFF. For the CDR3, the DNA is TGTGCCAGCAGCCCCAGCGGGGCTAACAATGAGCAGTTCTTC. The chain joins TRBV7-3 to TRBJ2-1; 7 bases agree with TRBD2. The CDR3 extends over 14 amino acids. CDR1 and CDR2 from the germline V gene are SGHTA and FQGTGA. V lost 5 bases to trimming and J lost 5 bases; unmatched junction nucleotides: 6.

This chain joins TRBV6-6 and TRBJ2-2; D is perhaps TRBD1 (5 bases). This CDR3 is built from 15 residues. The V gene lost 2 bases and the J gene lost 5 bases, with 12 bases spanning the gap. Germline V gene data show CDR1 as MNHNY and CDR2 as SVGAGI (reference sequence). CDR3 DNA: TGTGCCAGCAGTTACCACAGGACGGCGACCGGGGAGCTGTTTTTT. Translation gives CASSYHRTATGELFF.

This clone showed up just once. The DNA of the CDR3 is TGTGCCAGCAGCTTGGTGACGGCGGCGAACACCGGGGAGCTGTTTTTT. Amino acids: CASSLVTAANTGELFF. The chain combines TRBV5-4 with TRBJ2-2; D is uncertain. The length of the CDR3 is 16 residues. V was shortened by 0 bases and J by 0 bases, with 9 bases between the two germline ends. The germline V gene has CDR1 SGHNT and CDR2 YYREEE (reference sequence).

The CDR3 spells CASSERDSNYGYTF. The CDR3 DNA reads as TGTGCCAGCAGTGAACGGGACAGTAACTATGGCTACACCTTC. The chain combines TRBV2 with TRBJ1-2; the match to TRBD1 covers 7 bases. The CDR3 is 14 residues long. Germline loops: CDR1 SNHLY, CDR2 FYNNEI. The ends lost 2 bases at V and 1 base at J; junction bases unmatched: 1. The entire variable domain, with the rest obtained from reference TRBV2 and TRBJ1-2, is as follows: EPEVTQTPSHQVTQMGQEVILRCVPISNHLYFYWYRQILGQKVEFLVSFYNNEISEKSEIFDDQFSVERPDGSNFTLKIRSTKLEDSAMYFCASSERDSNYGYTFGSGTRLTVV.

The genes are TRBV6-6 and TRBJ2-7, with 8 bases fitting TRBD1. This CDR3 is 14 amino acids long. V shed 5 bases and J 0 bases; nucleotides not matched to a gene: 3. In germline, CDR1 is MNHNY, CDR2 SVGAGI (reference sequence). CDR3 DNA sequence: TGTGCCAGCAGTGGACAGGGCCTCTCCTACGAGCAGTACTTC. Translated, it gives CASSGQGLSYEQYF.

V and J are TRBV19 and TRBJ1-5, with 7 bases aligning to TRBD1. V dropped 5 bases and J dropped 2; count of bases not matched to a gene: 6. This CDR3 spans 15 amino acids. From germline, CDR1 is LNHDA and CDR2 SQIVND (reference sequence). CDR3 in DNA: TGTGCCAGTAGTGGAACAGGGGCGGGCAATCAGCCCCAGCATTTT. It codes for CASSGTGAGNQPQHF. The complete variable domain, with remaining parts taken from reference TRBV19 and TRBJ1-5, reads DGGITQSPKYLFRKEGQNVTLSCEQNLNHDAMYWYRQDPGQGLRLIYYSQIVNDFQKGDIAEGYSVSREKKESFPLTVTSAQKNPTAFYLCASSGTGAGNQPQHFGDGTRLSIL.

This clone was found once. V is TRBV7-8 and J is TRBJ1-2, with D perhaps TRBD1 (6 bases). Germline lookup yields CDR1 SGHVS and CDR2 FQNEAQ. With 4 bases removed from V and 6 bases from J, the gap between germline ends came to 18 bases. The length of the CDR3 is 15 residues. Written as DNA, the CDR3 is TGTGCCAGCAGCTCCCGGGACATTAGACCTGATGGCTACACCTTC. It translates to CASSSRDIRPDGYTF. The full variable domain, completed using reference TRBV7-8 and TRBJ1-2, is GAGVSQSPRYKVAKRGQDVALRCDPISGHVSLFWYQQALGQGPEFLTYFQNEAQLDKSGLPSDRFFAERPEGSVSTLKIQRTQQEDSAVYLCASSSRDIRPDGYTFGSGTRLTVV.